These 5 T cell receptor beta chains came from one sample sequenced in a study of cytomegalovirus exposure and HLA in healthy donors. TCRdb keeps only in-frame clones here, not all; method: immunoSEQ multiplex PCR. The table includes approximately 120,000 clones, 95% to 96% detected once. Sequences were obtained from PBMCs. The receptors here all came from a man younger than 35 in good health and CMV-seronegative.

This CDR3 is CASRRQGYGYTF. CDR3 coding DNA: TGTGCCAGCAGACGACAGGGCTATGGCTACACCTTC. This chain joins TRBV28 and TRBJ1-2; 7 nucleotides line up with TRBD1. The CDR3 extends over 12 amino acids. CDR1 is MDHEN, CDR2 SYDVKM, per germline. The V segment lost 6 bases and the J segment 4 bases; nucleotides outside the gene matches: 2.

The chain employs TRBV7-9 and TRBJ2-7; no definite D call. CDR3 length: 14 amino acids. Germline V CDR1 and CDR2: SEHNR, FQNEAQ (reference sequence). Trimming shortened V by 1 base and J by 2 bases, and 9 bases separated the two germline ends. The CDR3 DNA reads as TGTGCCAGCAGCTTAGGTATTAGCCCCTACGAGCAGTACTTC. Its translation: CASSLGISPYEQYF.

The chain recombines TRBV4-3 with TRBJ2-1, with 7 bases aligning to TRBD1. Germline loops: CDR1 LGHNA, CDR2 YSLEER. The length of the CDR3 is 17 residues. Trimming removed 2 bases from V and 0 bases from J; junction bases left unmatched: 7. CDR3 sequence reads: CASSQKKGQSSYNEQFF. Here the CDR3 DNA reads TGCGCCAGCAGCCAAAAAAAGGGACAGAGCTCCTACAATGAGCAGTTCTTC.

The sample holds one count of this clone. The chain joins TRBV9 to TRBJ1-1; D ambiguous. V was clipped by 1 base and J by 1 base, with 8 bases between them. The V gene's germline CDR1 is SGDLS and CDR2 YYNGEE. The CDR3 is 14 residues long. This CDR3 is CASSVTPENTEAFF. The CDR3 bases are TGTGCCAGCAGCGTAACGCCAGAGAACACTGAAGCTTTCTTT.

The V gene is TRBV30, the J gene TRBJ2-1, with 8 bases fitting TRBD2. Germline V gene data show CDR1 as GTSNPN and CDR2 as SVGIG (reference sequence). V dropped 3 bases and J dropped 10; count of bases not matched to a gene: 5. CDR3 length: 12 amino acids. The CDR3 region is CAWRGLVGEQFF. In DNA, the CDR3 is TGTGCCTGGAGGGGACTAGTTGGCGAGCAGTTCTTC.